The 28 T cell receptor beta chains below come from one sample, sequenced in a study of CD8+ T cells in alopecia areata. The sequencing template was cDNA reverse transcribed from extracted RNA. Sequencing was performed with immunoSEQ multiplex PCR; in TCRdb, only in-frame clones are kept and a portion is missing. The sample records about 200,000 clones, 58% being singletons. The treatment denotes: oral pan-JAK inhibitor, 5-10 mg twice daily. The material sequenced was CD4+ T cells sorted from blood, taken at week 24, from a patient treated with tofacitinib. The receptors derive from a human donor with alopecia areata.

The chain is built from TRBV7-9 and TRBJ2-5, with no clear D. The length of the CDR3 is 11 residues. Germline V gene data show CDR1 as SEHNR and CDR2 as FQNEAQ (reference sequence). Trimming stripped 2 bases from V and 5 bases from J, with 3 bases between. The CDR3 reads CASSLKETQYF. The CDR3 region has the DNA TGTGCCAGCAGCTTAAAGGAGACCCAGTACTTC.

This clone has just a few counts. The CDR3 region is CASSRGAGSQFF. In DNA, the CDR3 is TGTGCCAGCAGCCGGGGAGCTGGGTCGCAGTTCTTC. This chain links TRBV5-6 with TRBJ2-1, with a possible D match to TRBD2 (5 bases). Germline lookup yields CDR1 SGHDT and CDR2 YYEEEE. Between the trimmed V and J ends, which lost 4 bases and 12 bases, there was a span of 14 bases. The CDR3 contains 12 residues.

This clone has more than one count but fewer than ten. The chain couples TRBV27 to TRBJ1-2; a weak D match, TRBD1 (5 bases). V dropped 6 bases and J dropped 6 bases, with 14 bases sitting between them. This CDR3 is built from 13 residues. Germline CDR1 and CDR2: MNHEY and SMNVEV (reference sequence). The chain's CDR3 is CASRGPFSDGYTF. The CDR3 region has the DNA TGTGCCAGCAGGGGACCATTTAGCGATGGCTACACCTTC.

The chain couples TRBV28 to TRBJ1-2, with no clear D. V lost 5 bases to trimming and J lost 5 bases, with 12 bases between them. The CDR3 consists of 13 residues. Germline V gene lookup returns CDR1 MDHEN and CDR2 SYDVKM. This CDR3 is CASSPPPWYGYTF. Written as DNA, the CDR3 is TGTGCCAGCAGTCCCCCACCTTGGTATGGCTACACCTTC.

The chain employs TRBV6-5 and TRBJ2-7, with a possible D match to TRBD2 (6 bases). The V end lost 8 bases, the J end lost 2 bases, and 13 bases lay between the germline ends. The germline V gene has CDR1 MNHEY and CDR2 SVGAGI. CDR3 size: 13 residues. The CDR3 DNA sequence: TGTGCCAGCCAATTACCGGGGGCCTACGAGCAGTACTTC. The encoded protein is CASQLPGAYEQYF.

As regards this clone: At the DNA level, this CDR3 is encoded by other sequences in the same sample as well. The V call is TRBV4-3, the J call TRBJ2-3; no clear D. CDR1 and CDR2 from the germline V gene are LGHNA and YSLEER. V was clipped by 1 base and J by 0 bases, with 8 bases between them. There are 15 residues in the CDR3. As DNA, the CDR3 is TGCGCCAGCAGCCAAGGCGGTCCCAGCACAGATACGCAGTATTTT. Protein sequence: CASSQGGPSTDTQYF.

The rearrangement joins TRBV4-3 to TRBJ2-5; TRBD2 might be the D (5 bases). The germline CDR1 and CDR2 sequences are LGHNA and YSLEER. Trimming left V 4 bases short and J 5 bases short, with 14 bases between. This CDR3 is built from 14 residues. This chain's CDR3 is CASSRELELETQYF. For the CDR3, the DNA is TGCGCCAGCAGCCGGGAACTAGAATTGGAGACCCAGTACTTC.

The rearrangement links TRBV7-3 to TRBJ2-5, with 8 bases that match TRBD2. There are 13 residues in the CDR3. Germline V gene sequence: CDR1 SGHTA, CDR2 FQGTGA. V was pared by 5 bases and J by 4 bases, with 3 bases of the junction left unmatched. CDR3 protein: CASSPGLGETQYF. DNA for the CDR3: TGTGCCAGCAGCCCGGGACTAGGAGAGACCCAGTACTTC.

Worth noting for this clone: Other DNA sequences from this sample encode an identical CDR3 as well. The chain recombines TRBV19 with TRBJ1-5; 10 bases line up with TRBD1. Germline V gene lookup returns CDR1 LNHDA and CDR2 SQIVND (reference sequence). Unmatched junction bases numbered 2, after V lost 5 bases and J lost 4 bases. This CDR3 region has 14 residues. In DNA form, the CDR3 reads TGTGCCAGTAGTCCGGGACAGGGGAATCAGCCCCAGCATTTT. It yields the protein CASSPGQGNQPQHF.

The V call is TRBV28, the J call TRBJ2-7; D uncertain. Germline-derived CDR1 and CDR2 are MDHEN and SYDVKM. The germline V and J ends were trimmed by 4 bases and 6 bases, with 10 bases remaining between them. The CDR3 totals 12 residues. This CDR3 reads CASSSGPTEQYF. As DNA, the CDR3 is TGTGCCAGCAGTTCCGGACCGACCGAGCAGTACTTC.

Notes on this clone: This clone may be a read error of a much larger clone one base away. The chain is built from TRBV5-6 and TRBJ1-2; the D gene is possibly TRBD1 (6 bases). The CDR3 has 12 residues. Germline V CDR1 and CDR2: SGHDT, YYEEEE. V lost 1 base, J lost 5 bases, and 6 bases lay in between. Here the CDR3 reads CASSLTGYGYTF. The CDR3 nucleotides are TGTGCCAGCAGCTTGACAGGGTATGGCTACACCTTC. The variable domain in full, with the rest retrieved from reference TRBV5-6 and TRBJ1-2, is DAGVTQSPTHLIKTRGQQVTLRCSPKSGHDTVSWYQQALGQGPQFIFQYYEEEERQRGNFPDRFSGHQFPNYSSELNVNALLLGDSALYLCASSLTGYGYTFGSGTRLTVV.

The chain recombines TRBV5-4 with TRBJ1-2; D remains unclear. Germline V lookup: CDR1 SGHNT, CDR2 YYREEE (reference sequence). V lost 4 bases and J lost 8, with 21 bases in between. The CDR3 covers 15 residues. The DNA for the CDR3 is TGTGCCAGCAGCCAAGATTTTCAGGCTTCAGACGGCTACACCTTC. Encoded protein: CASSQDFQASDGYTF.

This clone was seen a few times. The V call is TRBV15, the J call TRBJ2-1; weak D call: TRBD1 (6 bases). The length of the CDR3 is 15 residues. Germline V lookup: CDR1 LNHNV, CDR2 YYDKDF (reference sequence). Trimming took 0 bases from V and 7 from J, leaving 13 bases between them. The CDR3 sequence is CATSRDPGQLNEQFF. CDR3 sequence (DNA): TGTGCCACCAGCAGAGATCCCGGACAGTTAAATGAGCAGTTCTTC. Complete variable domain (other parts from reference TRBV15 and TRBJ2-1): DAMVIQNPRYQVTQFGKPVTLSCSQTLNHNVMYWYQQKSSQAPKLLFHYYDKDFNNEADTPDNFQSRRPNTSFCFLDIRSPGLGDTAMYLCATSRDPGQLNEQFFGPGTRLTVL.

The chain couples TRBV15 to TRBJ1-2; TRBD1 is a possible D gene (5 bases). Deletions cut 5 bases from V and 7 bases from J, with 11 bases between. CDR1 and CDR2 (germline): LNHNV, YYDKDF (reference sequence). The CDR3 is 12 residues long. CDR3: CATSVRDSGYTF. In DNA, the CDR3 is TGTGCCACCAGCGTCAGGGATTCTGGCTACACCTTC. The variable domain in full, with the rest retrieved from reference TRBV15 and TRBJ1-2, is DAMVIQNPRYQVTQFGKPVTLSCSQTLNHNVMYWYQQKSSQAPKLLFHYYDKDFNNEADTPDNFQSRRPNTSFCFLDIRSPGLGDTAMYLCATSVRDSGYTFGSGTRLTVV.

This chain joins TRBV9 and TRBJ2-7; 7 nucleotides agree with TRBD1. V dropped 3 bases and J dropped 4; count of bases not matched to a gene: 10. The CDR3 covers 15 residues. Germline V gives CDR1 SGDLS, CDR2 YYNGEE. The CDR3 region is CASSEGAGPPYEQYF. The CDR3, as DNA: TGTGCCAGCAGCGAGGGGGCAGGGCCTCCTTACGAGCAGTACTTC.

J is TRBJ2-3 and V is TRBV27; no firm D call. This CDR3 has 14 residues. Germline V gives CDR1 MNHEY, CDR2 SMNVEV (reference sequence). Trimming cost V 3 bases and J 0 bases, with 7 bases left between them. CDR3 residues: CASSLRLSTDTQYF. For the CDR3, the DNA is TGTGCCAGCAGTTTGCGACTTAGCACAGATACGCAGTATTTT.

V is TRBV5-1 and J is TRBJ1-5; no reliable D call. V was trimmed by 0 bases and J by 3 bases, leaving 13 bases between them. The CDR3 has 16 amino acids. Germline CDR1 reads SGHRS; CDR2 reads YFSETQ. This CDR3 reads CASSLGLAGPNQPQHF. CDR3 nucleotide sequence: TGCGCCAGCAGCTTGGGGTTGGCAGGCCCCAATCAGCCCCAGCATTTT.

The J gene is TRBJ1-2, the V gene TRBV7-2; 7 bases line up with TRBD1. Trimming took 5 bases from V and 6 from J; bases not matched to a gene: 6. In germline, CDR1 is SGHTA, CDR2 FQGNSA. The CDR3 totals 13 residues. Here the CDR3 reads CASSPEGANGYTF. CDR3 DNA sequence: TGTGCCAGCAGCCCCGAGGGGGCAAATGGCTACACCTTC.

J is TRBJ1-1 and V is TRBV10-3; 7 bases are a match to TRBD1. Germline V lookup: CDR1 ENHRY, CDR2 SYGVKD. J lost 1 base, V lost 6 bases, and 8 bases had no gene match. The CDR3 totals 15 residues. CDR3 sequence (DNA): TGTGCCATCAGGGGGACAGCCTTGGGGAACACTGAAGCTTTCTTT. It specifies CAIRGTALGNTEAFF.

J is TRBJ1-1 and V is TRBV6-5; D gene ambiguous. Trimming removed 6 bases from V and 1 base from J, with 6 bases in between. CDR1 and CDR2 (germline): MNHEY, SVGAGI. This CDR3 is built from 12 residues. The CDR3 DNA is TGTGCCAGCAGCAGACAGAACACTGAAGCTTTCTTT. Encoded protein: CASSRQNTEAFF.

This chain links TRBV29-1 with TRBJ2-7; 8 bases agree with TRBD1. The CDR3 has 13 amino acids. Trimming cost V 6 bases and J 2 bases; bases outside gene matches: 6. In germline, CDR1 is SQVTM, CDR2 ANQGSEA. The CDR3, as DNA: TGCAGCGTAGCCAGGGGGCCGGCCTACGAGCAGTACTTC. As protein: CSVARGPAYEQYF.

This clone was detected a few times. The V gene is TRBV19, the J gene TRBJ1-2; D unclear. The CDR3 has 12 amino acids. From germline, CDR1 is LNHDA and CDR2 SQIVND (reference sequence). Trimming removed 5 bases at V and 7 bases at J, with 11 bases between. CDR3 region: CASSFAGSGYTF. The CDR3 coding sequence is TGTGCCAGTAGTTTTGCGGGGTCTGGCTACACCTTC.

The chain joins TRBV5-1 to TRBJ2-5; the D gene is possibly TRBD2 (7 bases). V was clipped by 4 bases and J by 4 bases, with 8 bases between them. Per germline, CDR1 SGHRS and CDR2 YFSETQ. The CDR3 is 12 residues long. The CDR3 coding sequence is TGCGCCAGCAGCCGGGGGGCAGAGACCCAGTACTTC. Translating it yields CASSRGAETQYF. The variable domain in full, with the rest retrieved from reference TRBV5-1 and TRBJ2-5, is KAGVTQTPRYLIKTRGQQVTLSCSPISGHRSVSWYQQTPGQGLQFLFEYFSETQRNKGNFPGRFSGRQFSNSRSEMNVSTLELGDSALYLCASSRGAETQYFGPGTRLLVL.

This chain joins TRBV7-9 and TRBJ2-1, with TRBD2 as a possible D gene (6 bases). From germline, CDR1 is SEHNR and CDR2 FQNEAQ (reference sequence). The CDR3 runs 14 residues. Trimming shortened V by 0 bases and J by 9 bases, and 12 bases separated the two germline ends. CDR3 amino acids: CASSLAWGVGEQFF. CDR3 DNA sequence: TGTGCCAGCAGCTTAGCATGGGGGGTAGGTGAGCAGTTCTTC.

This clone was observed a handful of times. The CDR3 here is CASNRDTENIQYF. For the CDR3, the DNA is TGCGCCAGCAATCGGGACACCGAAAACATTCAGTACTTC. V is TRBV23-1 and J is TRBJ2-4; weak D call: TRBD1 (6 bases). TRBV23-1 is reported as an ORF; its role is uncertain. The germline V and J ends were trimmed by 7 bases and 5 bases, with 12 bases remaining between them. This CDR3 is 13 amino acids long.

The CDR3 DNA reads as TGTGCCATCAGTGAAGGGCGAGACGATGGCTACACCTTC. Its translation is CAISEGRDDGYTF. This rearrangement joins TRBV10-3 to TRBJ1-2, with D unresolved. Trimming pared 3 bases from V and 6 bases from J, leaving 11 bases between. Germline CDR1 is ENHRY and CDR2 is SYGVKD. The CDR3 totals 13 residues.

The J gene is TRBJ2-1, the V gene TRBV5-6, with D maybe TRBD2 (6 bases). Germline CDR1 reads SGHDT; CDR2 reads YYEEEE. The CDR3 consists of 12 residues. Trimming pared 1 base from V and 15 bases from J, leaving 14 bases between. This CDR3 is CASSLFRGMWFF. DNA of the CDR3: TGTGCCAGCAGCTTGTTTCGGGGGATGTGGTTCTTC.

This clone has a handful of counts. The CDR3 region has the DNA TGTGCCATCAGCTCCCCGACAGGGTACGCCGGGGAGCTGTTTTTT. Translation: CAISSPTGYAGELFF. This chain joins TRBV10-3 and TRBJ2-2; TRBD1 agrees at 7 bases. CDR1 ENHRY and CDR2 SYGVKD come from the germline V gene. The ends lost 6 bases at V and 6 bases at J; junction bases unmatched: 10. The CDR3 has 15 residues.